The text below deals with one T cell receptor beta chain. Repertoires were generated with immunoSEQ multiplex PCR, while TCRdb's copy carries only in-frame clones and drops some. The data show about 49,000 clones, with 92% seen just once and 1.4% held by the top ten. The CDR3 spans 11 residues. CDR1 is LNHDA, CDR2 SQIVND, per germline (reference sequence). The V end was cut by 5 bases, the J end by 6 bases, with 5 bases between. The entry originates in a study of cytomegalovirus exposure and HLA in healthy donors. The sequence derives from a man aged 18 to 29 in good health and CMV-seronegative. Sequencing used PBMCs. This chain connects TRBV19 to TRBJ2-1, with D unclear. The CDR3 nucleotides read TGTGCCAGTAGTTCCGGCAATGAGCAGTTCTTC. Encoded protein: CASSSGNEQFF.